The sequence of this TCR beta chain was determined in a study of human T cells and chemical hapten exposure. V was cut by 3 bases and J by 3 bases, with 12 bases left in between. Germline lookup yields CDR1 DFQATT and CDR2 SNEGSKA (reference sequence). The CDR3 has 13 amino acids. TCRdb ran MiXCR on the RACE reads and lists one entry per CDR3 protein. The data contain some 110,000 distinct CDR3 sequences, about 11% of them singletons. As to time point: patch test 3, about 24 weeks after DPC sensitization. The sample's treatment: therapeutic diphenylcyclopropenone sensitization with weekly scalp DPC. This clonotype was recorded many times.

This receptor was identified in a woman aged 50 to 60 with alopecia areata. Some clones in this sample may be carry-over from other donors' samples. V usage is TRBV20-1 and J usage is TRBJ2-7; the D gene is possibly TRBD2 (6 bases). Sequencing was performed on whole blood, taken in connection with sensitization to the hapten diphenylcyclopropenone (DPC). The DNA for the CDR3 is TGCAGTGCTAGTTTGGGACTTAACTACGAGCAGTACTTC. As protein: CSASLGLNYEQYF.